The clone carrying this TCR beta chain was observed at least ten times. Its antigen is unidentified. Everyone who gave samples was a healthy Caucasian. From germline, CDR1 is MDHEN and CDR2 SYDVKM. This CDR3 region has 14 residues. V was shortened by 8 bases and J by 5 bases, with 16 bases between the two germline ends. The data are from a study of identical twins. Template switching created a universal primer site, and the cDNA included unique molecular identifiers. MiXCR, applied by TCRdb to the 5' RACE reads, yields one record per CDR3 protein. The data contain 120,000 to 150,000 distinct CDR3 sequences, under 4.5% of them singletons. Study-wide findings and caveats: Memory repertoires lacked the insertion deficit that abundant cord blood beta clonotypes showed.

The clonotype was recovered from a man aged 18 to 30 in good health. The sequencing sample was made of memory T cells sorted from blood. This chain links TRBV28 with TRBJ1-5; weak D call: TRBD1 (6 bases). CDR3 sequence reads: CASRGGLKDQPQHF. For the CDR3, the DNA is TGTGCCAGCCGAGGGGGGCTGAAGGATCAGCCCCAGCATTTT.